The TCR beta chain under discussion was sequenced for a study of shared clonotypes between healthy human individuals (dated by TCRdb to 2018 to 2020). Some background on the complete study: The cohort included three men and a couple of women between 18 and 49 years of age. For each donor, CD4 naive and CD4 memory were each given three plates, CD8 naive was given two plates, and CD8 memory was given one plate. Libraries were prepared and TCR repertoires were sequenced by different laboratories using diverse techniques, in order to increase sequencing depth and limit assay-specific biases. Leukapheresis yielded between about 0.8 and 8.9 billion PBMCs per donor. Blood TCR repertoires of about five healthy adults were deeply sequenced to estimate repertoire size and the extent of clonotype sharing between individuals.

Healthy HIV-negative adults with no recently reported acute infections or vaccinations were included as donors. Every donor was a Caucasian adult living in Nashville, Tennessee, USA. CD4+ T cells were enriched by magnetic negative selection, after which naive cells were positively selected on CD45RA and the negative fraction was taken as the memory subset. Blood was collected by leukapheresis, and PBMCs were isolated by Ficoll-Histopaque density gradient centrifugation and then cryopreserved in liquid nitrogen vapor phase. Purity and quantity of every magnetically sorted T cell population were checked by analytical flow cytometry. Genomic DNA was isolated from each sorted fraction and quantified by UV absorbance on a Nanodrop 2000c. Concerning this clone: There is no known antigen for this receptor. There are no base qualities to consult, and no much larger clone falls within one base.

Paper-wide results and their limitations: Because the study included a small number of donors, the genetic and exposure-history diversity represented was limited. Larger estimated clonotype richness was generally found for naive subsets than for memory subsets. Rarefaction of sorted-subset datasets indicated incomplete sequencing despite the large sequencing depth. Sampling was restricted to blood, and TCR repertoires in tissues likely differ from the TCR repertoires found in blood. Based on pairwise subsampling, the degree of clonotype sharing among donors was expected to be affected by sequencing depth. Sharing across four donors was observed for around 5% of naive CD4, under 4% of naive CD8, roughly 2.3% of memory CD4, and roughly 0.4% of memory CD8 clonotypes. Compared with non-shared clonotypes, clonotypes shared by all four sorted-subset donors had higher generation probabilities.

Using the deep immunoSEQ assay, multiplex PCR amplified TCR CDR3 regions from genomic DNA. Extracted genomic DNA from each cell subset was spread evenly across all wells of several immunoSEQ 96-well plates, with each plate serving as a replicate. For sorted subsets, around 0.2 ug of genomic DNA, equivalent to around 29,000 T cell genomes, went into each replicate PCR. The purified libraries were quantified using a Qubit 3.0 fluorometer, sized with a Bioanalyzer 2100, and then quantified again using the KAPA Library Quantification kit. Every immunoSEQ 96-well plate was sequenced on a separate single-read 150-cycle Illumina NextSeq 550 flow cell. The authors' analysis ran thus. The immunoSEQ output contained only junctional sequences without quality scores, so filtering could not match that applied to full-length reads. To assign V/J genes and CDR3, sequences were annotated against IMGT germline references using PyIR, a Python wrapper for IgBLAST v1.9. Reads with weak V/J assignments (E-value above 1e-6), missing CDR3, stop codons, out-of-frame junctions, or ambiguous translated residues were removed. V3J clonotypes were defined by identical inferred V gene, J gene, and CDR3 amino acid sequence. Percentage overlap between repertoires was calculated by dividing the number of shared unique clonotypes by the size of the smaller repertoire. Richness of each repertoire was evaluated using RTK rarefaction, the Chao1 estimator, and Recon v2.1 estimates of unobserved clonotypes. Generation probabilities were computed with OLGA for all TCRbeta clonotypes obtained by the gDNA method from a handful of donors. As stored in TCRdb, this immuneACCESS dataset retains in-frame rearrangements with V and J assigned. A fraction of the clones does not appear; measured against another copy, unresolved V genes explain less than half of the discrepancy, and the remainder lacks a known reason. The DNA was the basis for D and trimming; V, J and clone size are from that table. Here the sample has about a million clones; 65% to 75% occur a single time. Approximately 1.5% of the sample belongs to the ten largest clones.

Sequencing was performed on memory CD4+ T cells sorted from blood. The cell subset or site label, as the study defines it: CD45RA-negative fraction. This clonotype was obtained from a young man in good health.

The CDR3 here reads CATMTGLDTEAFF. The sequenced DNA is TGTGCCACAATGACAGGGCTGGACACTGAAGCTTTCTTT. The chain is encoded by TRBV10-3 joined to TRBJ1-1, with 7 junctional bases fitting TRBD1. As encoded in the germline V gene, CDR1 is ENHRY while CDR2 is SYGVKD. The CDR3, cysteine through phenylalanine, is 13 amino acids long. CDR3 DNA only is kept here, 39 bases in frame from base 1. V is trimmed back by 10 bases and J by 3 bases, and the junction contains 8 bases that no gene match accounts for.